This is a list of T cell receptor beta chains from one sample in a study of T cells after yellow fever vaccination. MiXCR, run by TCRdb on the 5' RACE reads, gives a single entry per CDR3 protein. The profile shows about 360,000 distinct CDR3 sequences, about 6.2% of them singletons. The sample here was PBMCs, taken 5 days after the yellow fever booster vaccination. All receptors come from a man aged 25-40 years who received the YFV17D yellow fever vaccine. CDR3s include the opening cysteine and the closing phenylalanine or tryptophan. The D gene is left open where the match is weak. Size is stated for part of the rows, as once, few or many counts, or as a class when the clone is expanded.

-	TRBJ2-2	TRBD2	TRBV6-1	CASTRLAQNTGELFF	TGTGCCAGCACCAGACTAGCCCAGAACACCGGGGAGCTGTTTTTT
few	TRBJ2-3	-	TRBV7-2	CASSLDLVGDTQYF	TGTGCCAGCAGCTTAGATTTGGTCGGAGATACGCAGTATTTT
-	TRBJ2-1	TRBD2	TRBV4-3	CASSQRTSTNEQFF	TGCGCCAGCAGCCAGAGGACTAGCACCAATGAGCAGTTCTTC
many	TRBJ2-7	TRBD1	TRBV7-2	CASSLTGVETFEQYF	TGTGCCAGCAGCTTAACAGGGGTGGAAACCTTCGAGCAGTACTTC
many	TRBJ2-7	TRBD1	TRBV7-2	CASSLGRGQGYEQYF	TGTGCCAGCAGCTTAGGCCGGGGACAGGGTTACGAGCAGTACTTC
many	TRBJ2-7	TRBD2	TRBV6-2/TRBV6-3	CASSYALAGGQDEQYF	TGTGCCAGCAGTTACGCGCTAGCGGGAGGGCAGGACGAGCAGTACTTC
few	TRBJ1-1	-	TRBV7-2	CASSIRGAGNTEAFF	TGTGCCAGCAGCATCAGGGGCGCCGGGAACACTGAAGCTTTCTTT
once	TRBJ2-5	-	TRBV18	CASSKDWNRETQYF	TGTGCCAGCTCAAAAGACTGGAACCGAGAGACCCAGTACTTC
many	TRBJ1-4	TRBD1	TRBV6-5	CASRIGGAGEKLFF	TGTGCCAGCAGGATAGGGGGCGCAGGGGAAAAACTGTTTTTT
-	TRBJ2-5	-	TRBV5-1	CASSLAQGPETQYF	TGCGCCAGCAGCTTGGCCCAAGGCCCAGAGACCCAGTACTTC
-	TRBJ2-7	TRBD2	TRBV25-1	CASSEWGTSGYEQYF	TGTGCCAGCAGTGAATGGGGGACTAGCGGCTACGAGCAGTACTTC
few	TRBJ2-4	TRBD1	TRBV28	CASSATGTASQYF	TGTGCCAGCAGTGCAACCGGGACAGCGTCACAGTACTTC
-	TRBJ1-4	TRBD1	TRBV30	CAWNRGQGSFREKLFF	TGTGCCTGGAACAGGGGACAGGGCAGTTTTCGTGAAAAACTGTTTTTT
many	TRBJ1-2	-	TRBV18	CASSPGRTDGYTF	TGTGCCAGCTCACCAGGAAGGACCGATGGCTACACCTTC
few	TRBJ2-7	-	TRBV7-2	CASSLAGGLAPYEQYF	TGTGCCAGCAGCTTAGCTGGCGGGCTAGCCCCCTACGAGCAGTACTTC
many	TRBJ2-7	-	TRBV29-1	CSAADISYEQYF	TGCAGCGCCGCAGACATTTCCTACGAGCAGTACTTC
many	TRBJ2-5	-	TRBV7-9	CASSPMGIVETQYF	TGTGCCAGCAGCCCAATGGGAATTGTGGAGACCCAGTACTTC
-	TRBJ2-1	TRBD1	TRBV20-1	CSAETPGQGNEQFF	TGCAGTGCAGAGACACCGGGACAGGGCAATGAGCAGTTCTTC
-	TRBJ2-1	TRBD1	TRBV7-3	CASSLQQGRWNEQFF	TGTGCCAGCAGCCTCCAACAGGGGCGATGGAATGAGCAGTTCTTC
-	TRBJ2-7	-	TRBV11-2	CASSPGRFQYEQYF	TGTGCCAGCAGCCCCGGACGGTTTCAGTACGAGCAGTACTTC
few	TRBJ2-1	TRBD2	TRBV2	CASRGLAGESYNEQFF	TGTGCCAGCAGGGGACTAGCGGGAGAATCCTACAATGAGCAGTTCTTC
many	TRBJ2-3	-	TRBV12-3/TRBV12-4	CASSLGPGTDTQYF	TGCGCCAGCAGCTTGGGCCCGGGCACAGATACGCAGTATTTT
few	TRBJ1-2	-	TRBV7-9	CASSLSGGRPVDGYTF	TGTGCCAGCAGCCTATCGGGGGGACGGCCGGTGGATGGCTACACCTTC
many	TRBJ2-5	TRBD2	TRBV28	CASSSRTGTSFRETQYF	TGTGCCAGCAGTTCCCGGACTGGGACTAGCTTTAGGGAGACCCAGTACTTC
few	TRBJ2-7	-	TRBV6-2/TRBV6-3	CASSYVLGDEQYF	TGTGCCAGCAGTTACGTGTTGGGGGACGAGCAGTACTTC
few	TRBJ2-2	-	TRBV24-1	CATSAGTGELFF	TGTGCCACCAGTGCCGGGACCGGGGAGCTGTTTTTT
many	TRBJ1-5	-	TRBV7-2	CASSTRNDQPQHF	TGTGCCAGCAGCACCCGGAATGATCAGCCCCAGCATTTT
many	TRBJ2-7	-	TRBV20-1	CSARGHAEQYF	TGCAGTGCTAGGGGACATGCCGAGCAGTACTTC
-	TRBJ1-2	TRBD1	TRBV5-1	CASRGDRVAGYTF	TGCGCCAGCAGAGGGGACAGGGTAGCTGGCTACACCTTC
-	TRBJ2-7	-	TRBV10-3	CASKRGPSYEQYF	TGTGCCAGCAAAAGGGGACCGTCCTACGAGCAGTACTTC
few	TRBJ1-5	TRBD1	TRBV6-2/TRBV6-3	CASRWGQLVQPQHF	TGTGCCAGCAGATGGGGACAGTTGGTCCAGCCCCAGCATTTT
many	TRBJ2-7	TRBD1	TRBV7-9	CASSWAQGAYEQYF	TGTGCCAGCAGCTGGGCCCAGGGGGCCTACGAGCAGTACTTC
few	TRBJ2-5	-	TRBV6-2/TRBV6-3	CATILSSIYQETQYF	TGTGCCACCATTTTGAGCAGTATATACCAAGAGACCCAGTACTTC
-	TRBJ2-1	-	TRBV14	CASSQGRGGEQFF	TGTGCCAGCAGCCAAGGAAGGGGGGGTGAGCAGTTCTTC
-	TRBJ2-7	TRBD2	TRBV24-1	CATSDSWGLVDEQYF	TGTGCCACCAGTGATTCCTGGGGACTAGTTGACGAGCAGTACTTC
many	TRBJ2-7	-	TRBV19	CASSHEPGPRSYEQYF	TGTGCCAGTAGTCACGAGCCGGGACCCAGATCCTACGAGCAGTACTTC
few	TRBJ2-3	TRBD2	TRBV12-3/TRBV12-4	CASSSHRRLAGVPDTQYF	TGTGCCAGCAGTTCCCACCGGCGACTAGCGGGAGTCCCAGATACGCAGTATTTT
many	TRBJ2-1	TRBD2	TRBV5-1	CASSFPTSGGSYNEQFF	TGCGCCAGCAGCTTCCCGACTAGCGGAGGCTCCTACAATGAGCAGTTCTTC
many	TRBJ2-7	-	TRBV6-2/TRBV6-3	CASSYSWYEQYF	TGTGCCAGCAGTTATTCTTGGTACGAGCAGTACTTC
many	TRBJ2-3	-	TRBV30	CAWRETGDTQYF	TGTGCCTGGAGGGAAACAGGGGATACGCAGTATTTT
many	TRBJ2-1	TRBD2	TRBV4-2	CASSLIAGGPNEQFF	TGTGCCAGCAGCCTTATAGCGGGAGGGCCCAATGAGCAGTTCTTC
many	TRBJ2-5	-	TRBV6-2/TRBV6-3	CASSYSGRVETQYF	TGTGCCAGCAGTTACTCCGGCCGGGTGGAGACCCAGTACTTC
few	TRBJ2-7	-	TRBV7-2	CASSSYIEQYF	TGTGCCAGCAGCTCATACATCGAGCAGTACTTC
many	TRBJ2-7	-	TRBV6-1	CATAGTTGPYEQYF	TGTGCCACCGCCGGGACCACCGGACCATACGAGCAGTACTTC
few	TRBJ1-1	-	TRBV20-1	CSARVGAGTEAFF	TGCAGTGCTAGAGTGGGGGCGGGCACTGAAGCTTTCTTT
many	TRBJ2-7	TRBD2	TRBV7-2	CASSLGLAASYEQYF	TGTGCCAGCAGCTTAGGGCTAGCGGCCTCCTACGAGCAGTACTTC
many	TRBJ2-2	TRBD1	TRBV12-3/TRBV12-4	CASSLDRDTGELFF	TGTGCCAGCAGTTTGGACAGGGACACCGGGGAGCTGTTTTTT
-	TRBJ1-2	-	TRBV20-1	CSARGGAGYGYTF	TGCAGTGCTCGTGGAGGGGCCGGCTATGGCTACACCTTC
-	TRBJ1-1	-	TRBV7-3	CASSWGGMNTEAFF	TGTGCCAGCAGCTGGGGGGGGATGAACACTGAAGCTTTCTTT
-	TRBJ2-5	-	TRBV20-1	CSATQRVFETQYF	TGCAGTGCAACCCAGCGGGTTTTCGAGACCCAGTACTTC
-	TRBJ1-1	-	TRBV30	CAWLGRTVMNTEAFF	TGTGCCTGGTTAGGCCGGACTGTCATGAACACTGAAGCTTTCTTT
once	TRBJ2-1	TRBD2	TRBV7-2	CASSFLAGVLNEQFF	TGTGCCAGCAGCTTTCTAGCGGGAGTTCTCAATGAGCAGTTCTTC